The 8 T cell receptor beta chains listed next were all sequenced from one sample in a study of T cells in Graves' hyperthyroidism and ophthalmopathy (dated by TCRdb to between 2019 and 2020). Preparation of the library involved multiplex PCR. TCRdb lists the instrument as Illumina HiSeq 2000. The TCR beta CDR3 regions were amplified from RNA transcripts. The TCR CDR3 was subjected to a first round of RT-PCR using the HTBI primer set and the Qiagen OneStep RT-PCR kit. TCRdb handled the public reads itself, with Q25 trimming in fastp and clone calling in MiXCR, and kept productive beta chains. Identical CDR3 proteins give one entry, which carries the most common genes and DNA. Here the sample has hundreds of thousands of distinct CDR3 sequences; roughly a third occur a single time. The leading ten clones occupy 31% of the sample. Material: blood. All receptors derive from a woman aged 35 to 49 with Graves' hyperthyroidism.

This clonotype was counted a few times. The V and J genes are TRBV24-1 and TRBJ2-3; unclear D gene. Germline V gene lookup returns CDR1 KGHDR and CDR2 SFDVKD. Between the trimmed V and J ends, which lost 6 bases and 4 bases, there was a span of 10 bases. The CDR3 is made up of 13 amino acids. Written as DNA, the CDR3 is TGTGCCACCAGTAGATTAACGGCAGATACGCAGTATTTT. Amino acids: CATSRLTADTQYF.

This clonotype was observed a handful of times. The chain combines TRBV4-3 with TRBJ1-1; 8 bases fit TRBD1. The germline V gene encodes CDR1 LGHNA and CDR2 YSLEER. The CDR3 has 16 residues. The V and J ends lost 4 bases and 3 bases, in that order; junction bases with no gene match: 10. As DNA, the CDR3 is TGCGCCAGCAGCCGTTCCCCGAAGGGACAGGACACTGAAGCTTTCTTT. Its protein is CASSRSPKGQDTEAFF.

This chain links TRBV6-5 with TRBJ2-7; unclear D gene. CDR1 MNHEY and CDR2 SVGAGI come from the germline V gene. V dropped 2 bases and J dropped 5 bases, with 19 bases sitting between them. The CDR3 runs to 16 residues. The CDR3 is CASSYQSKRPRNEQYF. CDR3 nucleotide sequence: TGTGCCAGCAGTTACCAATCTAAAAGGCCCCGGAACGAGCAGTACTTC.

The rearrangement links TRBV20-1 to TRBJ1-3; D unclear. The ends were cut back, 4 bases at V and 0 bases at J, with 10 bases in the middle. Germline V gives CDR1 DFQATT, CDR2 SNEGSKA (reference sequence). The CDR3 covers 14 residues. The CDR3 DNA reads TGCAGTGCTATACCTCCTCTCTCTGGAAACACCATATATTTT. It encodes CSAIPPLSGNTIYF.

This clonotype turned up a few times. V gene TRBV12-3 or TRBV12-4 combines with J gene TRBJ2-5; D is possibly TRBD2 (6 bases). Trimming cost V 6 bases and J 1 base, with 9 bases left between them. The CDR3 is 13 residues long. CDR3: CASRERAQETQYF. CDR3 nucleotide sequence: TGTGCCAGCAGAGAGCGGGCCCAAGAGACCCAGTACTTC.

The chain joins TRBV4-3 to TRBJ2-7; D is undetermined. The V gene lost 0 bases and the J gene lost 0 bases, with 9 bases spanning the gap. This CDR3 has 15 amino acids. Germline V gene data show CDR1 as LGHNA and CDR2 as YSLEER. The chain's CDR3 is CASSQEAALSYEQYF. In DNA form, the CDR3 reads TGCGCCAGCAGCCAAGAGGCAGCACTCTCCTACGAGCAGTACTTC.

This clonotype was seen more than once but under ten times. The chain has TRBV11-1 and TRBJ1-1, with 7 bases lining up with TRBD1. The CDR3 has 17 residues. CDR1 SGHAT and CDR2 FQDESV come from the germline V gene (reference sequence). Trimming at V came to 3 bases and at J to 2 bases, leaving 12 bases not matched to a gene. This CDR3 is CASSFMTGQGINTEAFF. CDR3 nucleotides: TGTGCCAGCAGCTTCATGACAGGGCAAGGCATAAACACTGAAGCTTTCTTT. The complete variable domain, with remaining parts taken from reference TRBV11-1 and TRBJ1-1, reads EAEVAQSPRYKITEKSQAVAFWCDPISGHATLYWYRQILGQGPELLVQFQDESVVDDSQLPKDRFSAERLKGVDSTLKIQPAELGDSAMYLCASSFMTGQGINTEAFFGQGTRLTVV.

This clonotype was recorded a few times. The V gene is TRBV6-1, the J gene TRBJ1-5; no clear D. CDR1 and CDR2 (germline): MNHNS, SASEGT. Trimming removed 6 bases at V and 6 bases at J, with 9 bases between. The CDR3 has 12 residues. The CDR3 sequence: CASSPAPQPQHF. CDR3 sequence (DNA): TGTGCCAGCAGCCCTGCCCCTCAGCCCCAGCATTTT.